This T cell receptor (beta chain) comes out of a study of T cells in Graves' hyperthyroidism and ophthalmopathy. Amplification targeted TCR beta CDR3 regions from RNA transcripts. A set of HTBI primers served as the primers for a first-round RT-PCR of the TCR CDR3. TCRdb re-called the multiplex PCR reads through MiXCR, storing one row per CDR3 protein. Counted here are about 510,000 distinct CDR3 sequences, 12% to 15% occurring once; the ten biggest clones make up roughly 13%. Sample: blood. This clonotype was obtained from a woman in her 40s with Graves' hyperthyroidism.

The CDR3 here is CATGQGKNTEAFF. The CDR3 coding sequence is TGTGCCACAGGACAGGGTAAGAACACTGAAGCTTTCTTT. The rearrangement uses TRBV19 and TRBJ1-1; 8 nucleotides match TRBD1. The CDR3 is 13 amino acids. Germline trimming cut 10 bases from V and 1 base from J; bases unmatched to any gene: 5. Germline CDR1 LNHDA, CDR2 SQIVND (reference sequence).